The T cell receptor (beta chain) described here comes from a study of technical replicates of blood from several donors. The trim removed 2 bases at V and 5 bases at J, leaving 11 bases unmatched. This CDR3 comprises 17 residues. Germline CDR1 SGHAT, CDR2 FQNNGV. Using immunoSEQ multiplex PCR, the repertoire was profiled, and TCRdb retains in-frame clones only, with some absent. The sample holds some 99,000 clones, about 95% seen once. The TCR sequence derives from a human donor in good health. The chain employs TRBV11-2 and TRBJ2-1; 8 bases map to TRBD2. Sample: T cells isolated from PBMCs. The CDR3 DNA is TGTGCCAGCAGCTTACCCGCGACTAGCGCTGTGGACAATGAGCAGTTCTTC. Amino acids: CASSLPATSAVDNEQFF.